The T cell receptor (beta chain) under discussion was sequenced for a study of T cells in Graves' hyperthyroidism and ophthalmopathy. From RNA transcripts, TCR beta CDR3 regions were amplified. TCR CDR3 underwent first-round RT-PCR with the HTBI primer set. TCRdb processed the multiplex PCR reads anew with MiXCR; each CDR3 protein has one entry. The sample has hundreds of thousands of distinct CDR3 sequences, approximately 25% seen once; the top ten hold around 11%. The CDR3 covers 19 residues. The V end lost 2 bases, the J end lost 5 bases, and 22 bases lay between the germline ends. For ophthalmopathy patients, the Clinical Activity Score was at least 3 and the NOSPECS grade at least 4; duration was under 3 months. PBMCs were derived from around 10 ml fresh peripheral blood.

The sequencing input was blood. The sequence was obtained from a woman under 40 with Graves' ophthalmopathy. The rearrangement joins TRBV12-3 or TRBV12-4 to TRBJ1-6; D gene ambiguous. The CDR3 spells CASSLFTRAGLGNNSPLHF. In DNA, the CDR3 is TGTGCCAGCAGTTTATTCACCCGGGCAGGCCTCGGCAATAATTCACCCCTCCACTTT.